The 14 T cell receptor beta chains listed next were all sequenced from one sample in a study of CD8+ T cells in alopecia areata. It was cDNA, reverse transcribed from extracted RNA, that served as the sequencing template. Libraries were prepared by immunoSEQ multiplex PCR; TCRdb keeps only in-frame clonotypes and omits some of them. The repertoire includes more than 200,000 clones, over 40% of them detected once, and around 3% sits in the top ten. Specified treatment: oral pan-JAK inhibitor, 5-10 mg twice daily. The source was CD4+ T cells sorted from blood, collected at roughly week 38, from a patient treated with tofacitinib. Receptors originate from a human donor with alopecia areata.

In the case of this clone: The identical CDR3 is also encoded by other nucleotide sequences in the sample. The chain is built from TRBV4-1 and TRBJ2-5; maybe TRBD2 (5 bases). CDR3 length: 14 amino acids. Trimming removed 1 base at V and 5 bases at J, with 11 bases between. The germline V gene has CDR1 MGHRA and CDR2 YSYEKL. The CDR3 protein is CASSQVRDQETQYF. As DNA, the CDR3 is TGCGCCAGCAGCCAAGTGAGGGATCAGGAGACCCAGTACTTC.

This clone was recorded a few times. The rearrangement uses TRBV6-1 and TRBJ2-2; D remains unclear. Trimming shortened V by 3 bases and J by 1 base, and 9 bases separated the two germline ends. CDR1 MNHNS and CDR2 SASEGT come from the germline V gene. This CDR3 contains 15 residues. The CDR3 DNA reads TGTGCCAGCAGTGAGACTTGGGGGAACACCGGGGAGCTGTTTTTT. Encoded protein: CASSETWGNTGELFF.

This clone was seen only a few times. CDR3 amino acids: CSVTGAEYIQYF. CDR3 bases: TGCAGCGTTACCGGGGCGGAGTACATTCAGTACTTC. The gene calls are TRBV29-1 and TRBJ2-4; the D call may be TRBD1 or TRBD2 (5 bases each). Per the germline V gene, CDR1 is SQVTM and CDR2 is ANQGSEA. This CDR3 has 12 amino acids. Trimming stripped 5 bases from V and 8 bases from J, with 13 bases between.

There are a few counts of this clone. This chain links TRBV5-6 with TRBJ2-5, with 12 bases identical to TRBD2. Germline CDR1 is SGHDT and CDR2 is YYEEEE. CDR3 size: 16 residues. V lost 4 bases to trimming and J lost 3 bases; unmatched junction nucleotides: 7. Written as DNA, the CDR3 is TGTGCCAGCAGCACCACACGACTAGCGGGAGAAGAGACCCAGTACTTC. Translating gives CASSTTRLAGEETQYF.

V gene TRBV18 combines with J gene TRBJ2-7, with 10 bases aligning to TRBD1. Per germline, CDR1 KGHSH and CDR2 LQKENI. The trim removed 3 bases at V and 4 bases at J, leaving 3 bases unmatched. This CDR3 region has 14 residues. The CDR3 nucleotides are TGTGCCAGCTCACCGGGACAGGGGAGGTACGAGCAGTACTTC. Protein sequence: CASSPGQGRYEQYF.

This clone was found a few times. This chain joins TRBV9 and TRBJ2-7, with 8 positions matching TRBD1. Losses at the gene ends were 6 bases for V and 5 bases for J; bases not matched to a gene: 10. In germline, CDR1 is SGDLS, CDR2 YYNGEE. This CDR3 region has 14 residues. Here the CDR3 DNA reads TGTGCCAGCACTATAGGACAGGGTCCCCACGAGCAGTACTTC. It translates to CASTIGQGPHEQYF.

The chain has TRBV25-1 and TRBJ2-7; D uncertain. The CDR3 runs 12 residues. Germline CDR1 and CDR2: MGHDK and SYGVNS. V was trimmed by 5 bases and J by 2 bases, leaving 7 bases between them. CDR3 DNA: TGTGCCAGCAGTCGGACCCCCTACGAGCAGTACTTC. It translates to CASSRTPYEQYF.

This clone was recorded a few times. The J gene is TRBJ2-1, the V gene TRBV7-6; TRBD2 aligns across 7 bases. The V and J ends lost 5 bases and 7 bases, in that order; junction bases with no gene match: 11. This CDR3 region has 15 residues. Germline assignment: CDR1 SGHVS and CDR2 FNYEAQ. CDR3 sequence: CASSPLAGDSNEQFF. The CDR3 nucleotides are TGTGCCAGCAGCCCCCTCGCGGGAGACTCTAATGAGCAGTTCTTC.

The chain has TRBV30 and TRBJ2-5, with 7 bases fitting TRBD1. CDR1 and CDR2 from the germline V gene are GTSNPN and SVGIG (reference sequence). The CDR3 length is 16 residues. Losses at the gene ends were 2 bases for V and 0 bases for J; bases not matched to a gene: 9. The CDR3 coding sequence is TGTGCCTGGAGTTTAACCGGGACAGCGTACCAAGAGACCCAGTACTTC. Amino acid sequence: CAWSLTGTAYQETQYF.

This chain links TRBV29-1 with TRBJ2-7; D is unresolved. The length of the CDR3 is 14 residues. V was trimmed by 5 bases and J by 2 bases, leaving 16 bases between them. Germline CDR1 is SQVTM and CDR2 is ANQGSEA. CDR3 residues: CSVLLPTSTYEQYF. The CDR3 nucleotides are TGCAGCGTTCTGCTCCCTACAAGCACCTACGAGCAGTACTTC.

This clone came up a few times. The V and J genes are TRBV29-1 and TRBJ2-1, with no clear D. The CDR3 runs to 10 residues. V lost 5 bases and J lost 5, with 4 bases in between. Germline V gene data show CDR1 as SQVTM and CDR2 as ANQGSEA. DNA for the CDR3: TGCAGCGTTCTAGACAATGAGCAGTTCTTC. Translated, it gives CSVLDNEQFF.

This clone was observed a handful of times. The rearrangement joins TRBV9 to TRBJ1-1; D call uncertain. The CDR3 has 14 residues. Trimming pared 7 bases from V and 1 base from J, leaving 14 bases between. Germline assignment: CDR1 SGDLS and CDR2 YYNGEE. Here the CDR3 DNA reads TGTGCCAGCGAAGGGCCTTCCCCGAACACTGAAGCTTTCTTT. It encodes CASEGPSPNTEAFF.

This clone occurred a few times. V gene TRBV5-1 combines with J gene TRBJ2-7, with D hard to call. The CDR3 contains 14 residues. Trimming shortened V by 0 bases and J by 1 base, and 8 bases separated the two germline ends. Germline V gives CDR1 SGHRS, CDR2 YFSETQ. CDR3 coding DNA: TGCGCCAGCAGCTTGGCTCACGTGTCCTACGAGCAGTACTTC. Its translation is CASSLAHVSYEQYF.

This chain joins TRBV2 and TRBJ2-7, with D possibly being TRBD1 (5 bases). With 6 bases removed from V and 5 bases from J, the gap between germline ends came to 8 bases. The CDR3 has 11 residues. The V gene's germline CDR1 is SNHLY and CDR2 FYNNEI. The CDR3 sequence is CASRRGNEQYF. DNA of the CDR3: TGTGCCAGCAGAAGGGGAAACGAGCAGTACTTC.